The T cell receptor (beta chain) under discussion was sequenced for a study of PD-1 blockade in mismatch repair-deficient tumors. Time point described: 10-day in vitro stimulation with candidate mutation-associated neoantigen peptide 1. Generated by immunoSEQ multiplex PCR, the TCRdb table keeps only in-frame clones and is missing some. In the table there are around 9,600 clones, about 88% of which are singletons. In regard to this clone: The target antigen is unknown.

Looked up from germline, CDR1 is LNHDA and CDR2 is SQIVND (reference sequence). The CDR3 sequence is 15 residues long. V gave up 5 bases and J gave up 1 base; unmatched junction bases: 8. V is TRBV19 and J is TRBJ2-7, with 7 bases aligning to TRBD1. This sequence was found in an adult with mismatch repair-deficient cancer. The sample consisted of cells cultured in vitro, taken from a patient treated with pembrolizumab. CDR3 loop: CASSSRDSSSYEQYF. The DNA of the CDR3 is TGTGCCAGTAGTTCCCGGGACAGTTCTTCCTACGAGCAGTACTTC.